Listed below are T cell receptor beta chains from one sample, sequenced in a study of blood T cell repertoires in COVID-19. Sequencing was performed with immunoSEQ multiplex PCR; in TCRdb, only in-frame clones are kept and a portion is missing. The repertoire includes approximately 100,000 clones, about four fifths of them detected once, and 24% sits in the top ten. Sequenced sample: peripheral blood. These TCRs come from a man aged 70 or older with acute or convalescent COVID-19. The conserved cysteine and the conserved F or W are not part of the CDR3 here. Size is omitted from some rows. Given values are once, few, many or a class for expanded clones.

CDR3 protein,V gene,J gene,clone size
ASSIYGGYSVNTEAF,TRBV19,TRBJ1-1,NA
ASSQDTVLAGGPSNQY,TRBV3-1/TRBV3-2,TRBJ2-3,NA
ASSLLGSGNQPQH,TRBV7-2,TRBJ1-5,NA
ASSVFNQETQY,TRBV2,TRBJ2-5,once
ASSLDSNYGYT,TRBV6-2/TRBV6-3,TRBJ1-2,few
ATSREWQGDYT,TRBV15,TRBJ1-2,NA
ASSLLQDRWTGELF,TRBV3-1/TRBV3-2,TRBJ2-2,NA
ASNSPYGGDTQY,TRBV28,TRBJ2-3,NA
ASSVVAGGPASTDTQY,TRBV9,TRBJ2-3,NA
ASSSTSGRH,TRBV6-2/TRBV6-3,TRBJ2-5,NA
ASSVGQGAEKLF,TRBV9,TRBJ1-4,NA
ASSLAGTGTYEQY,TRBV5-1,TRBJ2-7,NA
ASSYSGVGYGYT,TRBV6-5,TRBJ1-2,NA
ASSQELQGGGYT,TRBV3-1/TRBV3-2,TRBJ1-2,few
ASSLTGREKLF,TRBV7-2,TRBJ1-4,NA
ASSSRQNPY,TRBV7-2,TRBJ2-3,NA
ANVVGSGRARDTQY,TRBV5-4,TRBJ2-3,NA
ASSLVTDRASGNTIY,TRBV7-2,TRBJ1-3,once
ASSQSSGNTIY,TRBV3-1/TRBV3-2,TRBJ1-3,once
ASSALDREESLH,TRBV2,TRBJ1-6,NA
AISGQGPSYEQY,TRBV10-3,TRBJ2-7,few
ASSRQGRETQY,TRBV6-5,TRBJ2-5,NA
ASSTGLAGFPHQY,TRBV11-1,TRBJ2-7,NA
SERLQAQGRETQY,TRBV29-1,TRBJ2-5,once
ASSPTALSSEQY,TRBV28,TRBJ2-7,NA
ASSLTGKTEAF,TRBV5-6,TRBJ1-1,NA
ASSQGRTGRYEQY,TRBV4-1,TRBJ2-7,NA
ASSVATGYNEKLF,TRBV9,TRBJ1-4,NA
ASLEFPQPGNQPQH,TRBV10-1,TRBJ1-5,NA
ASGTFDSQGGYT,TRBV25-1,TRBJ1-2,NA
ASSLTSGTGNEQF,TRBV11-2,TRBJ2-1,few
ASKGPSSYNEQF,TRBV6-5,TRBJ2-1,NA
ASSITGGRNQPQH,TRBV5-1,TRBJ1-5,NA
ASSLEGSTDTQY,TRBV28,TRBJ2-3,NA
ASRTSFYNEQF,TRBV28,TRBJ2-1,NA
ASSWGTGAEAF,TRBV27,TRBJ1-1,NA
ASSLAPGENSPLH,TRBV7-2,TRBJ1-6,NA
ATSRDPNTDTQY,TRBV15,TRBJ2-3,NA
ASTPKRRGNEQF,TRBV19,TRBJ2-1,few
ASSLQEPLAGGPVGELF,TRBV27,TRBJ2-2,few
ASSQDLGPGETQY,TRBV14,TRBJ2-5,NA
ASTQPGRGDTGELF,TRBV19,TRBJ2-2,NA
ASRLDYYEQY,TRBV12-2,TRBJ2-7,NA
ASSHPDGFYT,TRBV4-1,TRBJ1-2,few
ASSSQGGAGYEQY,TRBV7-3,TRBJ2-7,NA
ASSQDTFSYNEQF,TRBV4-2,TRBJ2-1,NA
ASTPSPGTGYPQPQH,TRBV19,TRBJ1-5,NA
ASSQKPLASGRDYNEQF,TRBV4-1,TRBJ2-1,NA
SASNEEGTSGILDTQY,TRBV20-1,TRBJ2-3,NA
ASSFQGAYGYT,TRBV11-2,TRBJ1-2,NA
SERGQETQY,TRBV20-1,TRBJ2-5,NA
ARGVAYNEQF,TRBV12-5,TRBJ2-1,NA
SVAGTGANVLT,TRBV29-1,TRBJ2-6,NA
ASSYTGPAYEQY,TRBV27,TRBJ2-7,NA
ASSYSRTGYQPQH,TRBV6-5,TRBJ1-5,NA
ASSVVSGRSGSSTDTQY,TRBV9,TRBJ2-3,NA
ASSLAGGMNEQF,TRBV5-4,TRBJ2-1,once